This entry is about one T cell receptor (beta chain). The data derive from a study of OX40 agonist ivuxolimab in advanced cancers. Looking at the study overall: An anti-OX40 (CD134) antibody with agonistic activity, ivuxolimab, was administered to patients. Enrollees could have had prior anti-PD-1, anti-PD-L1 or anti-CTLA-4 therapy, which 35% to 40% had received.

J was trimmed by 4 bases and V by 3 bases; bases with no gene match: 1. The CDR3 is 14 amino acids. Germline V gene sequence: CDR1 MNHEY, CDR2 SMNVEV (reference sequence). Sequencing was performed with immunoSEQ multiplex PCR; in TCRdb, only in-frame clones are kept and a portion is missing. Among around 70,000 clones listed, about 94% were seen once. Source: CD4+ or CD8+ T cells sorted from blood, taken in a trial of the OX40 agonist ivuxolimab. The chain combines TRBV27 with TRBJ2-5; 11 nucleotides match TRBD2. The receptor was derived from an adult with an advanced solid tumor such as melanoma, head and neck, liver or kidney cancer. CDR3 in amino acids: CASSFGTSGETQYF. The CDR3 coding sequence is TGTGCCAGCAGTTTCGGGACTAGCGGAGAGACCCAGTACTTC.